The 30 T cell receptor beta chains listed next were all sequenced from one sample in a study of shared clonotypes between healthy human individuals. Sequencing was performed with immunoSEQ multiplex PCR; in TCRdb, only in-frame clones are kept and a portion is missing. The sample yields 700,000 or so clones, 55% to 75% seen once. The sample was memory CD4+ T cells sorted from blood. Subset meaning: CD45RA-negative fraction. The receptors come from a woman aged 25-40 years in good health.

V is TRBV25-1 and J is TRBJ2-7, with 8 bases fitting TRBD2. Germline CDR1 reads MGHDK; CDR2 reads SYGVNS. The CDR3 totals 14 residues. Germline trimming cut 8 bases from V and 2 bases from J; bases unmatched to any gene: 8. The CDR3 sequence is CASRMTSAPYEQYF. DNA for the CDR3: TGTGCCAGCCGAATGACTAGCGCTCCCTACGAGCAGTACTTC.

The chain joins TRBV5-1 to TRBJ2-2; no clear D. The CDR3 is 13 amino acids. Trimming took off 0 bases at V and 4 bases at J, with 4 bases between the two ends. From germline, CDR1 is SGHRS and CDR2 YFSETQ. CDR3 sequence: CASSLVVTGELFF. CDR3 nucleotides: TGCGCCAGCAGCTTGGTTGTCACCGGGGAGCTGTTTTTT.

There are many counts of this clone. The V and J genes are TRBV4-1 and TRBJ2-1, with 7 bases matching TRBD2. Germline lookup yields CDR1 MGHRA and CDR2 YSYEKL. The V segment lost 0 bases and the J segment 0 bases; nucleotides outside the gene matches: 14. The CDR3 extends over 20 amino acids. This CDR3 is CASSQDRRSRRESSYNEQFF. The CDR3 coding sequence is TGCGCCAGCAGCCAAGATCGGCGCTCTCGGCGGGAGAGCTCCTACAATGAGCAGTTCTTC.

The chain is built from TRBV2 and TRBJ2-2, with D unclear. Germline V lookup: CDR1 SNHLY, CDR2 FYNNEI. The CDR3 totals 15 residues. Trimming left V 3 bases short and J 0 bases short, with 8 bases between. The CDR3 loop reads CASSDQATNTGELFF. Written as DNA, the CDR3 is TGTGCCAGCAGTGATCAAGCGACGAACACCGGGGAGCTGTTTTTT. Full variable domain (remainder filled in from reference TRBV2 and TRBJ2-2): EPEVTQTPSHQVTQMGQEVILRCVPISNHLYFYWYRQILGQKVEFLVSFYNNEISEKSEIFDDQFSVERPDGSNFTLKIRSTKLEDSAMYFCASSDQATNTGELFFGEGSRLTVL.

This rearrangement joins TRBV29-1 to TRBJ2-1; 8 positions agree with TRBD1. The J segment lost 14 bases and the V segment lost 8 bases, leaving 11 bases of the junction unmatched. The CDR3 has 11 residues. Germline V lookup: CDR1 SQVTM, CDR2 ANQGSEA. The CDR3 DNA reads as TGCAGCCACTCATCTGGACAGGGAAAGTTCTTC. Protein sequence: CSHSSGQGKFF.

The chain links TRBV10-2 to TRBJ2-6; 10 bases line up with TRBD2. The ends lost 2 bases at V and 0 bases at J; junction bases unmatched: 1. CDR1 and CDR2 from the germline V gene are WSHSY and SAAADI. The CDR3 consists of 17 residues. DNA of the CDR3: TGCGCCAGCAGTGAGGCTAGCGGGAGCTCTGGGGCCAACGTCCTGACTTTC. This gives the protein CASSEASGSSGANVLTF.

The gene calls are TRBV7-2 and TRBJ1-4, with D unclear. Germline-derived CDR1 and CDR2 are SGHTA and FQGNSA. The CDR3 runs to 15 residues. V gave up 5 bases and J gave up 15 bases, with 25 bases separating them. CDR3 region: CASSPLVGGQAELFF. CDR3 DNA sequence: TGTGCCAGCAGCCCCCTCGTTGGTGGGCAGGCAGAATTGTTTTTT.

This clone showed up just a few times. The chain has TRBV2 and TRBJ1-2, with D possibly TRBD1 on 6 matching bases. The germline gives CDR1 SNHLY, CDR2 FYNNEI. The CDR3 loop spans 14 amino acids. V was clipped by 6 bases and J by 2 bases, with 13 bases between them. CDR3 bases: TGTGCCAGCAGCGACCTTACAGGGAACTATGGCTACACCTTC. Its protein product is CASSDLTGNYGYTF.

The chain is built from TRBV28 and TRBJ1-1; TRBD1 agrees at 7 bases. The trim removed 4 bases at V and 1 base at J, leaving 9 bases unmatched. This CDR3 region has 16 residues. Per germline, CDR1 MDHEN and CDR2 SYDVKM. CDR3: CASSSRQGVSNTEAFF. CDR3 bases: TGTGCCAGCAGTTCCCGACAGGGCGTCTCGAACACTGAAGCTTTCTTT. Using reference TRBV28 and TRBJ1-1 for the parts outside the CDR3, the full variable domain is DVKVTQSSRYLVKRTGEKVFLECVQDMDHENMFWYRQDPGLGLRLIYFSYDVKMKEKGDIPEGYSVSREKKERFSLILESASTNQTSMYLCASSSRQGVSNTEAFFGQGTRLTVV.

This clone was picked up a small number of times. This chain connects TRBV10-3 to TRBJ2-5, with D perhaps being TRBD1 or TRBD2 (5 bases each). The germline V and J ends were trimmed by 5 bases and 1 base, with 11 bases remaining between them. CDR3 length: 14 amino acids. Per germline, CDR1 ENHRY and CDR2 SYGVKD. As DNA, the CDR3 is TGTGCCATCAGTACCGGGACCGCCCAAGAGACCCAGTACTTC. Protein sequence: CAISTGTAQETQYF.

The rearrangement joins TRBV2 to TRBJ1-5; no reliable D call. The V gene lost 10 bases and the J gene lost 3 bases, with 10 bases spanning the gap. The CDR3 has 12 amino acids. The germline V gene has CDR1 SNHLY and CDR2 FYNNEI. The CDR3 coding sequence is TGTGCCACCAATGAGCCCAATCAGCCCCAGCATTTT. Amino acids: CATNEPNQPQHF.

The chain recombines TRBV7-9 with TRBJ2-1; 10 bases align to TRBD2. The CDR3 covers 16 residues. Losses at the gene ends were 3 bases for V and 5 bases for J; bases not matched to a gene: 7. Germline-derived CDR1 and CDR2 are SEHNR and FQNEAQ (reference sequence). CDR3 nucleotides: TGTGCCAGCAGCTTTGTCCTAGCGGGGGAGAACAATGAGCAGTTCTTC. Translation: CASSFVLAGENNEQFF.

This clone showed up many times. This chain connects TRBV10-3 to TRBJ1-2; 8 bases align to TRBD1. The CDR3 runs to 16 residues. J was trimmed by 1 base and V by 4 bases; bases with no gene match: 8. Germline assignment: CDR1 ENHRY and CDR2 SYGVKD. The CDR3 sequence: CAISGDRQLNNYGYTF. As DNA, the CDR3 is TGTGCCATCAGTGGGGACAGGCAACTCAATAACTATGGCTACACCTTC.

As for this clone: Its ends do not fully match the called genes, so a read error is possible. The J gene is TRBJ2-4, the V gene TRBV5-6; 7 bases match TRBD1. This CDR3 comprises 16 residues. Germline lookup yields CDR1 SGHDT and CDR2 YYEEEE. The CDR3 DNA is TGCGCCAGCGGCTCCACAGGGGCCCAGGACCGAGGGATTCAGTACTTC. This gives the protein CASGSTGAQDRGIQYF.

CDR3 bases: TGCAGCGTTGAAGGACAGATGGGGGACACTGAAGCTTTCTTT. This codes for CSVEGQMGDTEAFF. V is TRBV29-1 and J is TRBJ1-1, with a tentative D call TRBD1 (5 bases). This CDR3 comprises 14 residues. Trimming shortened V by 1 base and J by 3 bases, and 12 bases separated the two germline ends. The germline V gene has CDR1 SQVTM and CDR2 ANQGSEA.

The chain links TRBV10-2 to TRBJ2-7, with TRBD1 matching over 7 bases. With V trimmed by 7 bases and J by 0 bases, 6 bases remained unmatched. The V gene's germline CDR1 is WSHSY and CDR2 SAAADI. The CDR3 runs to 14 residues. The CDR3, as DNA: TGCGCCAGCAAACGGCAGGGGGACTCCTACGAGCAGTACTTC. It encodes CASKRQGDSYEQYF.

V usage is TRBV25-1 and J usage is TRBJ2-7; D not certain. From germline, CDR1 is MGHDK and CDR2 SYGVNS. The V end lost 2 bases, the J end lost 2 bases, and 7 bases lay between the germline ends. CDR3 size: 13 residues. CDR3 in amino acids: CASSEQSTYEQYF. For the CDR3, the DNA is TGTGCCAGCAGTGAACAGAGTACCTACGAGCAGTACTTC.

The rearrangement joins TRBV11-2 to TRBJ2-7; 13 positions match TRBD2. Germline loops: CDR1 SGHAT, CDR2 FQNNGV. The length of the CDR3 is 18 residues. J gave up 4 bases and V 5 bases, and 14 bases lay outside the gene matches. CDR3 bases: TGTGCCAGCAGCCCCCGACTAGCGGGAGGCCCCTTTTCTTACGAGCAGTACTTC. Amino acid sequence: CASSPRLAGGPFSYEQYF.

Worth noting for this clone: Germline is not matched at one junction end, which may reflect a read error. The gene calls are TRBV5-1 and TRBJ2-2; 8 nucleotides match TRBD2. Per the germline V gene, CDR1 is SGHRS and CDR2 is YFSETQ. The CDR3 spans 15 residues. In nucleotides, the CDR3 is TGCGCCACCAGCCCCGCGGGGGGGAACACCGGGGAGCTGTTTTTT. Protein sequence: CATSPAGGNTGELFF.

This chain links TRBV5-1 with TRBJ2-1; 8 bases are shared with TRBD1. Germline CDR1 and CDR2: SGHRS and YFSETQ. The ends lost 2 bases at V and 3 bases at J; junction bases unmatched: 4. The CDR3 is made up of 15 amino acids. The CDR3: CASSFEGQVYNEQFF. The CDR3 DNA follows: TGCGCCAGCAGCTTCGAGGGACAGGTCTACAATGAGCAGTTCTTC.

The genes are TRBV2 and TRBJ2-7, with TRBD2 as a possible D gene (5 bases). Germline CDR1 reads SNHLY; CDR2 reads FYNNEI. Trimming took 2 bases from V and 2 from J, leaving 13 bases between them. The CDR3 runs 15 residues. In DNA, the CDR3 is TGTGCCAGCAGTGAACAAGGAGGCAGTACCTACGAGCAGTACTTC. Translated, it gives CASSEQGGSTYEQYF.

At least ten counts were recorded for this clone. CDR3 coding DNA: TGTGCCAGTAGCCCAGACGGAGATAACTATGGCTACACCTTC. It encodes CASSPDGDNYGYTF. The chain combines TRBV19 with TRBJ1-2; D is undetermined. The CDR3 covers 14 residues. In germline, CDR1 is LNHDA, CDR2 SQIVND (reference sequence). The V and J ends lost 6 bases and 1 base respectively, with 12 bases between them.

About this clone itself: Different DNA sequences within this sample yield the same CDR3. The J gene is TRBJ2-2, the V gene TRBV5-1; no clear D. The length of the CDR3 is 13 residues. V was clipped by 3 bases and J by 3 bases, with 6 bases between them. Germline V lookup: CDR1 SGHRS, CDR2 YFSETQ. The CDR3 DNA sequence: TGCGCCAGCAGCTCTGGGGACACCGGGGAGCTGTTTTTT. Amino acids: CASSSGDTGELFF.

The chain combines TRBV29-1 with TRBJ2-2; 7 bases match TRBD2. J gave up 1 base and V 6 bases, and 5 bases lay outside the gene matches. This CDR3 spans 14 amino acids. Germline values: CDR1 SQVTM, CDR2 ANQGSEA. The CDR3 loop reads CSVRDYQNTGELFF. The DNA of the CDR3 is TGCAGCGTAAGGGACTATCAGAACACCGGGGAGCTGTTTTTT.

The V and J genes are TRBV19 and TRBJ2-1; 8 bases agree with TRBD2. This CDR3 comprises 14 residues. Germline-derived CDR1 and CDR2 are LNHDA and SQIVND (reference sequence). V gave up 6 bases and J gave up 3 bases; unmatched junction bases: 4. The CDR3 reads CASRREDFYNEQFF. The CDR3 region has the DNA TGTGCCAGTAGGCGGGAGGATTTCTACAATGAGCAGTTCTTC.

The V gene is TRBV19, the J gene TRBJ2-3; TRBD2 agrees at 8 bases. V gave up 10 bases and J gave up 3 bases; unmatched junction bases: 9. The CDR3 has 14 residues. CDR1 is LNHDA and CDR2 is SQIVND in the germline V gene (reference sequence). CDR3 nucleotides: TGTGCCATCAGGCCGAGCGGGAGTACAGATACGCAGTATTTT. Translation: CAIRPSGSTDTQYF.

The chain links TRBV7-9 to TRBJ1-5; D not certain. The CDR3 spans 15 residues. The V end lost 2 bases, the J end lost 0 bases, and 8 bases lay between the germline ends. Germline values: CDR1 SEHNR, CDR2 FQNEAQ (reference sequence). The CDR3 sequence is CASSLIGYSNQPQHF. DNA of the CDR3: TGTGCCAGCAGCTTAATAGGGTATAGCAATCAGCCCCAGCATTTT. Using reference TRBV7-9 and TRBJ1-5 for the parts outside the CDR3, the full variable domain is DTGVSQNPRHKITKRGQNVTFRCDPISEHNRLYWYRQTLGQGPEFLTYFQNEAQLEKSRLLSDRFSAERPKGSFSTLEIQRTEQGDSAMYLCASSLIGYSNQPQHFGDGTRLSIL.

This sequence joins TRBV11-2 and TRBJ2-7; 13 nucleotides align to TRBD2. Per germline, CDR1 SGHAT and CDR2 FQNNGV. The CDR3 is 15 amino acids. With V trimmed by 4 bases and J by 5 bases, 5 bases remained unmatched. Here the CDR3 DNA reads TGTGCCAGCAGCTCACTAGCGGGAGGGACCAACGAGCAGTACTTC. Protein product: CASSSLAGGTNEQYF.

The rearrangement joins TRBV18 to TRBJ1-4, with 9 positions matching TRBD1. The germline gives CDR1 KGHSH, CDR2 LQKENI. V gave up 0 bases and J gave up 3 bases; unmatched junction bases: 5. The CDR3 is 17 residues long. CDR3 coding DNA: TGTGCCAGCTCACCACCCGGGACAGGGAATGCTAATGAAAAACTGTTTTTT. Translation: CASSPPGTGNANEKLFF.

This clone has a handful of counts. This chain joins TRBV2 and TRBJ1-5; D remains ambiguous. Germline loops: CDR1 SNHLY, CDR2 FYNNEI. The CDR3 has 14 residues. V was shortened by 5 bases and J by 2 bases, with 10 bases between the two germline ends. Written as DNA, the CDR3 is TGTGCCAGCAGTCTGGGTCGCGGCAATCAGCCCCAGCATTTT. Protein product: CASSLGRGNQPQHF.